Following are 11 T cell receptor beta chains from one sample sequenced in a study of cytomegalovirus exposure and HLA in healthy donors. It was with 60 Vbeta and 13 Jbeta primers that the PCR ran. Using immunoSEQ multiplex PCR, the repertoire was profiled, and TCRdb retains in-frame clones only, with some absent. This table lists about 33,000 clones. The sample comprised PBMCs. The receptors originated from a man aged 40-49 years in good health and CMV-seronegative.

The chain uses TRBV4-3 and TRBJ2-3; D possibly corresponds to TRBD1 (5 bases). Germline CDR1 reads LGHNA; CDR2 reads YSLEER. The CDR3 covers 13 residues. V lost 5 bases to trimming and J lost 3 bases, with 9 bases between them. CDR3 DNA: TGCGCCAGCAGCAGGACACGGACAGATACGCAGTATTTT. Translating gives CASSRTRTDTQYF.

This rearrangement joins TRBV5-1 to TRBJ2-1; D possibly corresponds to TRBD2 (5 bases). Trimming cost V 0 bases and J 2 bases, with 12 bases left between them. This CDR3 is 16 amino acids long. CDR1 is SGHRS and CDR2 is YFSETQ in the germline V gene. In nucleotides, the CDR3 is TGCGCCAGCAGCTTGGGATCCCTAGCAACCTACAATGAGCAGTTCTTC. Translation gives CASSLGSLATYNEQFF.

The V gene is TRBV28, the J gene TRBJ1-1, with 8 bases that match TRBD1. The germline CDR1 and CDR2 sequences are MDHEN and SYDVKM. After removal of 7 bases from V and 4 bases from J, the junction contained 8 bases not matched to a gene. The CDR3 spans 14 residues. CDR3 bases: TGTGCCAGCAATTCAGGGGGCAGAGGCACTGAAGCTTTCTTT. This codes for CASNSGGRGTEAFF.

The genes are TRBV4-1 and TRBJ2-7; 14 bases match TRBD2. V shed 3 bases, J shed 5 bases, and the junction held 6 bases outside the gene matches. Germline CDR1 reads MGHRA; CDR2 reads YSYEKL. The length of the CDR3 is 16 residues. CDR3 loop: CASSHQGTSGSHEQYF. The CDR3 DNA follows: TGCGCCAGCAGCCACCAAGGGACTAGCGGGAGCCACGAGCAGTACTTC.

The gene calls are TRBV15 and TRBJ2-5; maybe TRBD2 (6 bases). CDR1 and CDR2 (germline): LNHNV, YYDKDF (reference sequence). The germline V and J ends were trimmed by 0 bases and 5 bases, with 13 bases remaining between them. The CDR3 extends over 15 amino acids. The CDR3 spells CATSRDLGGIETQYF. The CDR3 DNA reads TGTGCCACCAGCAGAGATTTGGGCGGGATTGAGACCCAGTACTTC.

The chain recombines TRBV19 with TRBJ2-7; 9 positions agree with TRBD2. The germline V gene has CDR1 LNHDA and CDR2 SQIVND (reference sequence). V was pared by 3 bases and J by 0 bases, with 6 bases of the junction left unmatched. The CDR3 is 16 residues long. Here the CDR3 DNA reads TGTGCCAGTAGTATGAATAGCGGGAGTTTCTCCTACGAGCAGTACTTC. Translation: CASSMNSGSFSYEQYF.

J is TRBJ1-1 and V is TRBV6-5; D remains unclear. Per the germline V gene, CDR1 is MNHEY and CDR2 is SVGAGI. V was shortened by 0 bases and J by 5 bases, with 13 bases between the two germline ends. There are 15 residues in the CDR3. As DNA, the CDR3 is TGTGCCAGCAGTTACTCGACGGGGAGGTATACTGAAGCTTTCTTT. It encodes CASSYSTGRYTEAFF.

This chain joins TRBV10-2 and TRBJ1-5; 10 positions agree with TRBD1. Germline V lookup: CDR1 WSHSY, CDR2 SAAADI. CDR3 size: 14 residues. J lost 2 bases, V lost 6 bases, and 1 base had no gene match. The CDR3 DNA reads as TGCGCCAGCAGCGGGACAGGGGGCAATCAGCCCCAGCATTTT. Residues: CASSGTGGNQPQHF.

V and J are TRBV30 and TRBJ2-7; 10 nucleotides agree with TRBD1. Per germline, CDR1 GTSNPN and CDR2 SVGIG (reference sequence). The CDR3 has 15 residues. V lost 3 bases to trimming and J lost 5 bases; unmatched junction nucleotides: 10. CDR3 amino acids: CAWSPGTGVNHEQYF. DNA of the CDR3: TGTGCCTGGAGCCCCGGGACAGGGGTTAATCACGAGCAGTACTTC.

The chain employs TRBV7-9 and TRBJ1-1; D uncertain. The germline V gene encodes CDR1 SEHNR and CDR2 FQNEAQ (reference sequence). This CDR3 is built from 14 residues. The V gene lost 2 bases and the J gene lost 0 bases, with 7 bases spanning the gap. CDR3 residues: CASSLPVLNTEAFF. The CDR3 region has the DNA TGTGCCAGCAGCTTACCGGTACTGAACACTGAAGCTTTCTTT. The full variable domain, its missing parts supplied by reference TRBV7-9 and TRBJ1-1, is DTGVSQNPRHKITKRGQNVTFRCDPISEHNRLYWYRQTLGQGPEFLTYFQNEAQLEKSRLLSDRFSAERPKGSFSTLEIQRTEQGDSAMYLCASSLPVLNTEAFFGQGTRLTVV.

This rearrangement joins TRBV28 to TRBJ1-4; 8 nucleotides align to TRBD1. CDR3 length: 15 amino acids. V dropped 5 bases and J dropped 8; count of bases not matched to a gene: 10. CDR1 is MDHEN, CDR2 SYDVKM, per germline. The CDR3 sequence: CASSPSSRGREKLFF. The CDR3 nucleotides are TGTGCCAGCAGTCCCAGCTCCAGGGGGCGGGAAAAACTGTTTTTT.